The 28 T cell receptor beta chains below come from one sample, sequenced in a study of shared clonotypes between healthy human individuals. Here immunoSEQ multiplex PCR was the method, and the copy in TCRdb shows in-frame clones only, minus some. The table records 2 million to 2.5 million clones, approximately 94% of them present only once. CD8 cells regarded as naive lacked CD45RO, were positively chosen for CCR7, and omitted terminally differentiated effector memory CD45RA+ cells. The sample comprised naive CD8+ T cells from PBMCs. Every receptor here comes from a young man in good health. Some clones in this sample may be carry-over from other donors' samples.

V is TRBV12-5 and J is TRBJ2-1; no firm D call. The CDR3 covers 15 residues. CDR1 and CDR2 from the germline V gene are LGHNT and FRNRAP. V gave up 6 bases and J gave up 0 bases, with 12 bases separating them. CDR3 amino acids: CASGLGWSSYNEQFF. The CDR3 DNA reads TGTGCTAGTGGCCTCGGGTGGAGCTCCTACAATGAGCAGTTCTTC. Full variable domain (rest looked up from reference TRBV12-5 and TRBJ2-1): DARVTQTPRHKVTEMGQEVTMRCQPILGHNTVFWYRQTMMQGLELLAYFRNRAPLDDSGMPKDRFSAEMPDATLATLKIQPSEPRDSAVYFCASGLGWSSYNEQFFGPGTRLTVL.

The chain is built from TRBV10-3 and TRBJ2-3, with D possibly being TRBD1 or TRBD2 (5 bases each). The germline CDR1 and CDR2 sequences are ENHRY and SYGVKD. The CDR3 runs 14 residues. Trimming pared 8 bases from V and 0 bases from J, leaving 12 bases between. CDR3 residues: CAIGTAASTDTQYF. The CDR3 DNA reads TGTGCCATCGGGACGGCGGCTAGCACAGATACGCAGTATTTT.

The rearrangement joins TRBV7-3 to TRBJ2-1, with 9 nucleotides matching TRBD2. The CDR3 is 17 residues long. The V and J ends lost 1 base and 0 bases, in that order; junction bases with no gene match: 4. Germline lookup yields CDR1 SGHTA and CDR2 FQGTGA. The CDR3 DNA reads as TGTGCCAGCAGCTTAAAACTAGCGGGTAACTCCTACAATGAGCAGTTCTTC. It encodes CASSLKLAGNSYNEQFF.

There are a few counts of this clone. Additional DNA sequences in this sample encode the identical CDR3. V is TRBV7-9 and J is TRBJ1-1; D not certain. The CDR3 extends over 12 amino acids. V lost 1 base and J lost 8, with 8 bases in between. The germline gives CDR1 SEHNR, CDR2 FQNEAQ (reference sequence). The CDR3 sequence is CASSLGEGEAFF. The CDR3 DNA sequence: TGTGCCAGCAGCTTAGGGGAAGGAGAAGCTTTCTTT.

Only a few counts were recorded for this clone. The gene calls are TRBV7-6 and TRBJ1-1; no reliable D call. The CDR3 consists of 13 residues. V lost 8 bases and J 3 bases, leaving 13 bases between the germline ends. CDR1 is SGHVS, CDR2 FNYEAQ, per germline. In nucleotides, the CDR3 is TGTGCCAGCCGGGGTCGGCCTCACACTGAAGCTTTCTTT. Translating gives CASRGRPHTEAFF.

The chain uses TRBV30 and TRBJ2-1, with D possibly called TRBD1 or TRBD2 (5 bases each). The CDR3 is 13 residues long. Trimming took off 5 bases at V and 6 bases at J, with 14 bases between the two ends. Germline V gives CDR1 GTSNPN, CDR2 SVGIG (reference sequence). The CDR3 nucleotides are TGTGCCTGGGAGTCCCAGGGAGTCAATGAGCAGTTCTTC. Translating gives CAWESQGVNEQFF.

As to this clone: A much larger clone differs by one base, so this may be a read error. V usage is TRBV7-6 and J usage is TRBJ1-2, with D hard to call. CDR3 size: 13 residues. Trimming shortened V by 1 base and J by 2 bases, and 5 bases separated the two germline ends. Per germline, CDR1 SGHVS and CDR2 FNYEAQ. CDR3 region: CASSLEQNYGYTF. Written as DNA, the CDR3 is TGTGCCAGCAGCTTAGAACAGAACTATGGCTACACCTTC.

The chain carries TRBV29-1 and TRBJ2-3; 7 bases map to TRBD1. CDR1 and CDR2 from the germline V gene are SQVTM and ANQGSEA. The CDR3 has 15 amino acids. J lost 4 bases, V lost 3 bases, and 10 bases had no gene match. The CDR3 nucleotides are TGCAGCGTTGAGGGGCACAGGGGTGGTGCAGATACGCAGTATTTT. Its protein is CSVEGHRGGADTQYF.

The gene calls are TRBV19 and TRBJ1-1; TRBD1 is a possible D gene (6 bases). The V end lost 9 bases, the J end lost 7 bases, and 27 bases lay between the germline ends. Germline V gives CDR1 LNHDA, CDR2 SQIVND (reference sequence). This CDR3 has 16 amino acids. This chain's CDR3 is CASSQGTQGYRDEAFF. The CDR3 DNA reads TGTGCCAGCAGTCAAGGCACACAGGGTTACCGGGATGAAGCTTTCTTT. Combining the CDR3 with reference TRBV19 and TRBJ1-1 gives the whole variable domain DGGITQSPKYLFRKEGQNVTLSCEQNLNHDAMYWYRQDPGQGLRLIYYSQIVNDFQKGDIAEGYSVSREKKESFPLTVTSAQKNPTAFYLCASSQGTQGYRDEAFFGQGTRLTVV.

The chain uses TRBV5-1 and TRBJ2-6; D not resolved. V was shortened by 0 bases and J by 0 bases, with 7 bases between the two germline ends. Per the germline V gene, CDR1 is SGHRS and CDR2 is YFSETQ. The CDR3 covers 16 residues. This CDR3 reads CASSLGADSGANVLTF. CDR3 coding DNA: TGCGCCAGCAGCTTGGGTGCAGACTCTGGGGCCAACGTCCTGACTTTC.

The chain has TRBV7-2 and TRBJ2-4; tentative D call: TRBD2 (6 bases). The CDR3 is 17 residues long. V shed 3 bases and J shed 5 bases, with 20 bases lying between them. The germline gives CDR1 SGHTA, CDR2 FQGNSA. CDR3 nucleotide sequence: TGTGCCAGCAGCTTTTCCCCCCCCACTAGCAGCCAAAACATTCAGTACTTC. It encodes CASSFSPPTSSQNIQYF.

This clone was seen more than once but under ten times. V usage is TRBV6-1 and J usage is TRBJ1-5; 8 bases line up with TRBD1. This CDR3 region has 15 residues. Germline assignment: CDR1 MNHNS and CDR2 SASEGT. After removal of 6 bases from V and 5 bases from J, the junction contained 9 bases not matched to a gene. This CDR3 is CASSWTGSEDQPQHF. In DNA, the CDR3 is TGTGCCAGCAGCTGGACAGGGAGCGAGGATCAGCCCCAGCATTTT.

On this clone itself: This CDR3 is also generated by other DNA sequences in the sample. The CDR3 region has the DNA TGTGCCAGTAGTAGAAGGGGCTCCTACGAGCAGTACTTC. Amino acids: CASSRRGSYEQYF. The rearrangement links TRBV19 to TRBJ2-7; the D gene is possibly TRBD1 (5 bases). Trimming stripped 4 bases from V and 0 bases from J, with 7 bases between. In germline, CDR1 is LNHDA, CDR2 SQIVND (reference sequence). This CDR3 spans 13 amino acids.

This CDR3 is CASSQSGPKAFF. Written as DNA, the CDR3 is TGCGCCAGCAGTCAATCTGGGCCGAAAGCTTTCTTT. The chain has TRBV23-1 and TRBJ1-1; D ambiguous. TRBV23-1 belongs to the ORF category, with a function that is uncertain. Trimming pared 0 bases from V and 9 bases from J, leaving 8 bases between. The CDR3 extends over 12 amino acids.

This clone was picked up one time. V gene TRBV21-1 combines with J gene TRBJ2-5; TRBD2, the table's D call, was not compared with the DNA. TRBV21-1 is a documented pseudogene. The CDR3 extends over 19 amino acids. The CDR3 nucleotides are TGTGCCAGCAGCAAAATGATCCTGGGGCTAGCGGGAGTGTGGGAGACCCAGTACTTC. Encoded protein: CASSKMILGLAGVWETQYF.

The rearrangement links TRBV7-3 to TRBJ1-1, with D hard to call. From germline, CDR1 is SGHTA and CDR2 FQGTGA. The CDR3 runs to 13 residues. Trimming took 5 bases from V and 6 from J, leaving 13 bases between them. The CDR3 loop reads CASSLTIAAEAFF. The CDR3 region has the DNA TGTGCCAGCAGCCTTACTATCGCAGCTGAAGCTTTCTTT.

This chain connects TRBV6-5 to TRBJ2-7; D gene uncertain. Germline V gene sequence: CDR1 MNHEY, CDR2 SVGAGI. Trimming took off 0 bases at V and 0 bases at J, with 12 bases between the two ends. There are 16 residues in the CDR3. DNA of the CDR3: TGTGCCAGCAGTTACTCGCCGCTGGAACTCTCCTACGAGCAGTACTTC. As protein: CASSYSPLELSYEQYF.

The V and J genes are TRBV29-1 and TRBJ2-1; 8 nucleotides agree with TRBD1. The CDR3 runs 13 residues. Losses at the gene ends were 2 bases for V and 5 bases for J; bases not matched to a gene: 2. Germline V gives CDR1 SQVTM, CDR2 ANQGSEA. The CDR3 reads CSVENRGNNEQFF. In DNA, the CDR3 is TGCAGCGTTGAAAACAGGGGGAACAATGAGCAGTTCTTC.

This clone was observed once. The chain links TRBV19 to TRBJ1-2; no clear D gene. The CDR3 spans 12 residues. The germline V gene encodes CDR1 LNHDA and CDR2 SQIVND (reference sequence). V gave up 5 bases and J gave up 8 bases, with 12 bases separating them. CDR3 DNA: TGTGCCAGTAGTCGGACCTTCGTCGGCTACACCTTC. Translating it yields CASSRTFVGYTF. Based on the CDR3 plus reference TRBV19 and TRBJ1-2, the full variable domain is DGGITQSPKYLFRKEGQNVTLSCEQNLNHDAMYWYRQDPGQGLRLIYYSQIVNDFQKGDIAEGYSVSREKKESFPLTVTSAQKNPTAFYLCASSRTFVGYTFGSGTRLTVV.

The genes are TRBV28 and TRBJ2-3; D is uncertain. The CDR3 has 13 residues. The ends were cut back, 5 bases at V and 5 bases at J, with 11 bases in the middle. Germline CDR1 is MDHEN and CDR2 is SYDVKM. CDR3 residues: CASSGSPGDTQYF. The CDR3, as DNA: TGTGCCAGCAGTGGTTCCCCGGGAGATACGCAGTATTTT.

With respect to this clone: The identical CDR3 is also encoded by other nucleotide sequences in the sample. The chain recombines TRBV9 with TRBJ2-7; no clear D. V lost 0 bases and J lost 2, with 9 bases in between. Germline V gene data show CDR1 as SGDLS and CDR2 as YYNGEE. This CDR3 region has 14 residues. Here the CDR3 reads CASSVGEAPYEQYF. The CDR3 DNA reads as TGTGCCAGCAGCGTAGGCGAAGCCCCCTACGAGCAGTACTTC.

The chain uses TRBV4-1 and TRBJ2-5; 10 positions agree with TRBD2. The CDR3 consists of 16 residues. The germline CDR1 and CDR2 sequences are MGHRA and YSYEKL. V was clipped by 2 bases and J by 1 base; unmatched bases: 4. The CDR3 region has the DNA TGCGCCAGCAGCCAAATAGCGGGAGGCCTCCAAGAGACCCAGTACTTC. This sequence encodes CASSQIAGGLQETQYF.

In nucleotides, the CDR3 is TGTGCCAGCAGTTACCGCCGGGACAGGGTCTACAATGAGCAGTTCTTC. It is translated as CASSYRRDRVYNEQFF. The chain uses TRBV6-8 and TRBJ2-1; TRBD1 matches 9 bases. V dropped 2 bases and J dropped 3; count of bases not matched to a gene: 5. This CDR3 has 16 residues. Germline V gene data show CDR1 as MNHGY and CDR2 as SAAAGT.

The chain has TRBV6-1 and TRBJ2-3; D possibly corresponds to TRBD1 (5 bases). This CDR3 is 15 amino acids long. Germline values: CDR1 MNHNS, CDR2 SASEGT. Trimming removed 8 bases at V and 4 bases at J, with 19 bases between. DNA of the CDR3: TGTGCCAGCGAAGGTCAGACAGTGTTGGCAGATACGCAGTATTTT. It encodes CASEGQTVLADTQYF.

The V call is TRBV11-2, the J call TRBJ2-5; D unclear. The J call is uncertain, as TRBJ2-7 better fits the DNA end. Per germline, CDR1 SGHAT and CDR2 FQNNGV. The CDR3 is 13 residues long. The CDR3 sequence is CASSLGQSYEQYF. The CDR3 DNA reads TGTGCCAGCAGCTTAGGGCAGTCCTACGAGCAGTACTTC.

The chain carries TRBV19 and TRBJ1-2; D is perhaps TRBD1 (6 bases). The CDR3 length is 13 residues. Per the germline V gene, CDR1 is LNHDA and CDR2 is SQIVND (reference sequence). V was cut by 11 bases and J by 4 bases, with 17 bases left in between. The CDR3 coding sequence is TGTGCCCTCCCCAGGGGCCGGGGCTATGGCTACACCTTC. It encodes CALPRGRGYGYTF.

The chain combines TRBV21-1 with TRBJ2-3; the table calls TRBD2, which could not be checked here. TRBV21-1 corresponds to a pseudogene. The CDR3 consists of 15 residues. The CDR3, as DNA: TGTGCCAGCAGCAAAAGAGCGGGAGCCTTCGATACGCAGTATTTT. Translation gives CASSKRAGAFDTQYF.

J is TRBJ1-5 and V is TRBV13, with D possibly being TRBD1 (6 bases). V gave up 0 bases and J gave up 2 bases, with 11 bases separating them. This CDR3 is built from 16 residues. Germline assignment: CDR1 PRHDT and CDR2 FYEKMQ (reference sequence). In nucleotides, the CDR3 is TGTGCCAGCAGCTTAGGCCCAGGGGCTGGCAATCAGCCCCAGCATTTT. Translation gives CASSLGPGAGNQPQHF.